This TCR beta chain was found in a study of blood T cell repertoires in COVID-19. Overall study context: Italy, Spain and the United States were the sources of the convalescent and acute COVID-19 samples. PBMCs, B-cell-depleted T cells, or T cells provided the cDNA or gDNA that made up the material.

With V trimmed by 3 bases and J by 1 base, 7 bases remained unmatched. Germline V CDR1 and CDR2: SGHDN, FVKESK. This CDR3 is 17 amino acids long. The protocol was immunoSEQ multiplex PCR, while the TCRdb copy is restricted to in-frame clones and leaves out a portion. Of about 320,000 clones listed, about 85% were seen once; the top ten hold around 2%. Self-reported history from a screening survey and questionnaire set each donor's cohort. Exposed enrollees encountered a COVID-19 case at some point within 2 weeks before study entry. Sequenced material: PBMCs or T cells enriched from blood (not recorded which). This clonotype was obtained from a young woman who had been exposed to COVID-19. V and J are TRBV14 and TRBJ1-2, with 11 bases lining up with TRBD1. CDR3 sequence: CASSHRTGGPVNYGYTF. The DNA of the CDR3 is TGTGCCAGCAGCCACCGGACAGGGGGCCCTGTTAACTATGGCTACACCTTC.